The 27 T cell receptor beta chains below all came from one sample that was sequenced in a study of blood T cell repertoires in COVID-19. Produced via immunoSEQ multiplex PCR; TCRdb's table is partial and in-frame only. This table has around 150,000 clones, 76% appearing once. Material for sequencing was peripheral blood. The receptor source for this set is an elderly woman with active or convalescent COVID-19.

The chain joins TRBV9 to TRBJ2-1, with D unresolved. The germline V and J ends were trimmed by 3 bases and 7 bases, with 17 bases remaining between them. The CDR3 runs to 15 residues. Germline assignment: CDR1 SGDLS and CDR2 YYNGEE. The CDR3 DNA is TGTGCCAGCAGCGCGCAGTCGAATACACAAAATGAGCAGTTCTTC. Encoded protein: CASSAQSNTQNEQFF. Combining the CDR3 with reference TRBV9 and TRBJ2-1 gives the whole variable domain DSGVTQTPKHLITATGQRVTLRCSPRSGDLSVYWYQQSLDQGLQFLIQYYNGEERAKGNILERFSAQQFPDLHSELNLSSLELGDSALYFCASSAQSNTQNEQFFGPGTRLTVL.

The V gene is TRBV5-1, the J gene TRBJ2-7; TRBD2 matches 7 bases. Germline V lookup: CDR1 SGHRS, CDR2 YFSETQ. J lost 0 bases, V lost 4 bases, and 10 bases had no gene match. The CDR3 totals 16 residues. The DNA for the CDR3 is TGCGCCAGCAGCCGCCTTGGGGGGGTAGGCTCCTACGAGCAGTACTTC. It encodes CASSRLGGVGSYEQYF.

The chain employs TRBV5-1 and TRBJ2-7; D possibly corresponds to TRBD2 (6 bases). The CDR3 contains 12 residues. V was pared by 3 bases and J by 4 bases, with 8 bases between. Germline V gene sequence: CDR1 SGHRS, CDR2 YFSETQ. The CDR3 sequence is CASSSDYYEQYF. The CDR3 bases are TGCGCCAGCAGCTCGGACTATTACGAGCAGTACTTC.

This chain links TRBV6-2 or TRBV6-3 with TRBJ2-4; TRBD2 might be the D (7 bases). The length of the CDR3 is 13 residues. Between the trimmed V and J ends, which lost 5 bases and 9 bases, there was a span of 14 bases. The germline CDR1 and CDR2 sequences are MNHEY and SVGEGT. As DNA, the CDR3 is TGTGCCAGCAGTCCACAGGGAGGGGGCATTCAGTACTTC. This codes for CASSPQGGGIQYF.

The chain recombines TRBV28 with TRBJ1-5, with 7 bases matching TRBD1. Germline-derived CDR1 and CDR2 are MDHEN and SYDVKM. V was clipped by 0 bases and J by 4 bases; unmatched bases: 9. The CDR3 spans 17 residues. The CDR3, as DNA: TGTGCCAGCAGTTTATGGAGGGGTACAGGGGATAATCAGCCCCAGCATTTT. It encodes CASSLWRGTGDNQPQHF.

This clone has at least ten counts. The chain uses TRBV7-6 and TRBJ2-1; TRBD1 might be the D (6 bases). The germline V and J ends were trimmed by 4 bases and 0 bases, with 16 bases remaining between them. The germline gives CDR1 SGHVS, CDR2 FNYEAQ. This CDR3 contains 17 residues. CDR3 DNA sequence: TGTGCCAGCAGCTCCGTACCAGGGGTTTCCTCCTACAATGAGCAGTTCTTC. Encoded protein: CASSSVPGVSSYNEQFF.

The chain links TRBV9 to TRBJ2-5, with TRBD2 identical over 10 bases. Germline CDR1 SGDLS, CDR2 YYNGEE. The CDR3 spans 16 residues. V was clipped by 0 bases and J by 5 bases; unmatched bases: 7. DNA for the CDR3: TGTGCCAGCAGCGTAGCCAGCGGGGGGGCCCGGGAGACCCAGTACTTC. This sequence encodes CASSVASGGARETQYF.

The V call is TRBV2, the J call TRBJ2-5; weak D call: TRBD1 (6 bases). The V gene's germline CDR1 is SNHLY and CDR2 FYNNEI. The CDR3 has 14 amino acids. Trimming removed 6 bases from V and 0 bases from J, with 11 bases in between. The CDR3 sequence is CASSGQRYQETQYF. The CDR3 bases are TGTGCCAGCAGCGGACAGCGCTACCAAGAGACCCAGTACTTC.

The genes are TRBV4-1 and TRBJ2-1; 13 bases align to TRBD2. The length of the CDR3 is 17 residues. Germline trimming cut 2 bases from V and 10 bases from J; bases unmatched to any gene: 11. The germline gives CDR1 MGHRA, CDR2 YSYEKL. CDR3 sequence: CASSQTSGGAITWEQFF. The CDR3 nucleotides read TGCGCCAGCAGCCAAACTAGCGGGGGGGCCATAACTTGGGAGCAGTTCTTC.

The chain has TRBV13 and TRBJ2-2; 7 bases align to TRBD1. Germline CDR1 PRHDT, CDR2 FYEKMQ (reference sequence). V lost 5 bases, J lost 6 bases, and 3 bases stayed unmatched. This CDR3 spans 13 amino acids. The DNA for the CDR3 is TGTGCCAGCAGCGTACAGGGGTCCGGGGAGCTGTTTTTT. It yields the protein CASSVQGSGELFF.

The rearrangement links TRBV7-9 to TRBJ2-1; TRBD2 matches 9 bases. This CDR3 contains 18 residues. Germline lookup yields CDR1 SEHNR and CDR2 FQNEAQ (reference sequence). With V trimmed by 6 bases and J by 3 bases, 15 bases remained unmatched. Here the CDR3 DNA reads TGTGCCAGCAGTTGGTCTCTGGGAGCGGGGGGTGTCTACAATGAGCAGTTCTTC. Encoded protein: CASSWSLGAGGVYNEQFF.

CDR3 coding DNA: TGTGCCAGCAGCCAAGAGTCTGGGGACAGGGGGCTCTATGGCTACACCTTC. The encoded protein is CASSQESGDRGLYGYTF. The rearrangement links TRBV4-2 to TRBJ1-2, with 12 bases identical to TRBD1. Trimming took 0 bases from V and 4 from J; bases not matched to a gene: 6. Germline V lookup: CDR1 LGHNA, CDR2 YNFKEQ. This CDR3 is built from 17 residues.

V gene TRBV9 combines with J gene TRBJ2-6, with TRBD1 matching over 9 bases. Per the germline V gene, CDR1 is SGDLS and CDR2 is YYNGEE. The CDR3 length is 21 residues. V trimming: 3 bases; J trimming: 0 bases; junction bases outside the gene matches: 16. CDR3: CASSARPGTGFVSSGANVLTF. CDR3 DNA: TGTGCCAGCAGCGCCAGACCCGGGACAGGGTTCGTTAGCTCTGGGGCCAACGTCCTGACTTTC.

The rearrangement uses TRBV7-9 and TRBJ1-4; possibly TRBD1 for D (5 bases). CDR1 is SEHNR and CDR2 is FQNEAQ in the germline V gene (reference sequence). The length of the CDR3 is 15 residues. V was trimmed by 7 bases and J by 4 bases, leaving 16 bases between them. CDR3 amino acids: CASTGGEFFNEKLFF. CDR3 bases: TGTGCCAGCACCGGAGGGGAGTTCTTTAATGAAAAACTGTTTTTT.

This sequence joins TRBV6-5 and TRBJ2-5; 7 nucleotides agree with TRBD1. V trimming: 6 bases; J trimming: 1 base; junction bases outside the gene matches: 5. Per germline, CDR1 MNHEY and CDR2 SVGAGI. CDR3 size: 14 residues. Here the CDR3 reads CASRKGQIQETQYF. CDR3 DNA sequence: TGTGCCAGCAGGAAGGGACAGATCCAAGAGACCCAGTACTTC.

The chain couples TRBV6-2 or TRBV6-3 to TRBJ2-7; D may be TRBD1 (5 bases). CDR3 size: 14 residues. Germline-derived CDR1 and CDR2 are MNHEY and SVGEGT. V was shortened by 6 bases and J by 5 bases, with 17 bases between the two germline ends. CDR3 sequence: CASSPLDRIDEQYF. As DNA, the CDR3 is TGTGCCAGCAGCCCCCTTGACAGAATTGACGAGCAGTACTTC.

The rearrangement links TRBV28 to TRBJ1-3; 7 nucleotides line up with TRBD1. The CDR3 length is 16 residues. Germline assignment: CDR1 MDHEN and CDR2 SYDVKM. The DNA of the CDR3 is TGTGGTTCGGAGGGGGCTACCCTAGCCCTACGAAACACCATATATTTT. It yields the protein CGSEGATLALRNTIYF.

This sequence joins TRBV19 and TRBJ2-5, with 11 bases fitting TRBD2. Unmatched junction bases numbered 9, after V lost 4 bases and J lost 5 bases. In germline, CDR1 is LNHDA, CDR2 SQIVND (reference sequence). There are 16 residues in the CDR3. The CDR3 bases are TGTGCCAGTAGTAATAGCGGGGGGGCTTTTGAGGAGACCCAGTACTTC. Its protein is CASSNSGGAFEETQYF.

This chain uses TRBV19 with TRBJ1-2; D may be TRBD1 (5 bases). CDR3 length: 13 amino acids. The germline V gene has CDR1 LNHDA and CDR2 SQIVND (reference sequence). Trimming took 0 bases from V and 14 from J, leaving 16 bases between them. The CDR3 nucleotides are TGTGCCAGTAGTATAGATTCGTTCAGGGCCAAGACCTTC. Translated: CASSIDSFRAKTF.

This clone was observed a handful of times. This chain connects TRBV9 to TRBJ2-1; 8 nucleotides match TRBD1. Germline V lookup: CDR1 SGDLS, CDR2 YYNGEE. The CDR3 consists of 17 residues. V shed 0 bases, J shed 5 bases, and the junction held 10 bases outside the gene matches. For the CDR3, the DNA is TGTGCCAGCAGCGTAGGGCAGGGGGCGTTAGATGACAATGAGCAGTTCTTC. This codes for CASSVGQGALDDNEQFF.

The DNA for the CDR3 is TGTGCCAGCAGTGTAATCCAGGGGGGAGTTGGGTTCTTC. It translates to CASSVIQGGVGFF. The chain couples TRBV12-3 or TRBV12-4 to TRBJ2-1; D is perhaps TRBD1 (7 bases). The germline V and J ends were trimmed by 5 bases and 15 bases, with 20 bases remaining between them. This CDR3 is 13 amino acids long.

The V call is TRBV19, the J call TRBJ2-2, with TRBD1 matching over 8 bases. The CDR3 has 15 residues. V was pared by 6 bases and J by 3 bases, with 6 bases of the junction left unmatched. Looked up from germline, CDR1 is LNHDA and CDR2 is SQIVND (reference sequence). Here the CDR3 reads CASRIGQGDTGELFF. The CDR3 DNA follows: TGTGCCAGTAGGATCGGACAGGGTGACACCGGGGAGCTGTTTTTT. The whole variable domain, filled in from reference TRBV19 and TRBJ2-2, reads DGGITQSPKYLFRKEGQNVTLSCEQNLNHDAMYWYRQDPGQGLRLIYYSQIVNDFQKGDIAEGYSVSREKKESFPLTVTSAQKNPTAFYLCASRIGQGDTGELFFGEGSRLTVL.

The V gene is TRBV6-2 or TRBV6-3, the J gene TRBJ2-3; D possibly corresponds to TRBD2 (6 bases). Trimming stripped 6 bases from V and 6 bases from J, with 10 bases between. CDR1 and CDR2 from the germline V gene are MNHEY and SVGEGT. There are 12 residues in the CDR3. Written as DNA, the CDR3 is TGTGCCAGCAGCTGGGCGGGGGATACGCAGTATTTT. It codes for CASSWAGDTQYF.

In DNA, the CDR3 is TGTGCCAGCAGCTTAACGACAGGGTCGGGCTACACCTTC. It translates to CASSLTTGSGYTF. The V call is TRBV7-3, the J call TRBJ1-2, with 7 nucleotides matching TRBD1. This CDR3 region has 13 residues. The V gene end was trimmed by 0 bases and the J gene end by 8 bases; junction bases not matched to a gene: 3. Germline assignment: CDR1 SGHTA and CDR2 FQGTGA.

V usage is TRBV7-9 and J usage is TRBJ1-2; D perhaps matches TRBD1 (6 bases). The V end lost 5 bases, the J end lost 8 bases, and 24 bases lay between the germline ends. The germline V gene encodes CDR1 SEHNR and CDR2 FQNEAQ (reference sequence). There are 16 residues in the CDR3. The DNA for the CDR3 is TGTGCCAGCAGCAGAAACCAGGGGACCGACCCAGAGGGCTACACCTTC. This encodes CASSRNQGTDPEGYTF.

V is TRBV6-6 and J is TRBJ1-2, with D tentatively TRBD1 (6 bases). Germline CDR1 and CDR2: MNHNY and SVGAGI (reference sequence). V lost 4 bases and J 8 bases, leaving 11 bases between the germline ends. This CDR3 is built from 12 residues. The CDR3 spells CASSLGGRGYTF. The CDR3 region has the DNA TGTGCCAGCAGTTTAGGGGGTCGGGGCTACACCTTC.

In regard to this clone: One junction end disagrees with the germline gene, perhaps due to a read error. This chain uses TRBV6-5 with TRBJ1-6, with D hard to call. Germline CDR1 reads MNHEY; CDR2 reads SVGAGI. The CDR3 runs 12 residues. CDR3 nucleotides: TGTGCCAGCTCTACCTATAATTCACCCCTCCGCTTT. Translated: CASSTYNSPLRF.